This entry concerns a single T cell receptor (beta chain). Its antigen is undetermined. TCRdb reprocessed the reads via MiXCR and lists one record per CDR3 protein. This table has tens of thousands of distinct CDR3 sequences, roughly 20% appearing once. Germline CDR1 SGHNT, CDR2 YYREEE (reference sequence). V was clipped by 4 bases and J by 1 base; unmatched bases: 8. The CDR3 loop spans 16 amino acids. The sample comes from a study of type 1 regulatory T cells. Study as a whole: T-allo10 is an in vitro-generated, Tr1-enriched CD4 T cell product specific for alloantigen.

Study-wide findings and caveats: Compared with non-type 1 regulatory T cells, type 1 regulatory T cells showed a more restricted TCR repertoire.

The V gene is TRBV5-4, the J gene TRBJ2-1; 7 nucleotides align to TRBD1. Source material: cultured type 1 regulatory T (Tr1) cells, either the whole culture or a sorted fraction (not recorded which). This TCR derives from a human donor in good health. CDR3 coding DNA: TGTGCCAGCAGCGCTGGGGGACAGCCATCCTACAATGAGCAGTTCTTC. Residues: CASSAGGQPSYNEQFF.